One sample yielded the 11 T cell receptor beta chains listed below, sequenced in a study of blood T cell repertoires in COVID-19. Clones were read by immunoSEQ multiplex PCR, and TCRdb kept only the in-frame ones, dropping some. This sample yields approximately 190,000 clones, of which under 90% are seen a single time; roughly 14% belongs to the top ten. The specimen was peripheral blood. The receptors stem from a man aged 30-40 years with active or convalescent COVID-19.

The genes are TRBV6-4 and TRBJ1-5; 12 positions agree with TRBD1. Germline CDR1 reads MRHNA; CDR2 reads SNTAGT. J was trimmed by 6 bases and V by 10 bases; bases with no gene match: 7. The CDR3 sequence is 14 residues long. The chain's CDR3 is CATLGTGGGQPQHF. CDR3 coding DNA: TGTGCCACCCTGGGGACAGGGGGCGGTCAGCCCCAGCATTTT.

The chain combines TRBV10-3 with TRBJ1-2; 8 nucleotides agree with TRBD1. Germline V gene lookup returns CDR1 ENHRY and CDR2 SYGVKD. The CDR3 is 15 residues long. J was trimmed by 4 bases and V by 5 bases; bases with no gene match: 9. The CDR3 DNA reads TGTGCCATCAGTCGGACAGGGAACTTTGTCTATGGCTACACCTTC. Translated, it gives CAISRTGNFVYGYTF.

This clone was observed once. The chain carries TRBV7-2 and TRBJ1-2; TRBD1 matches 7 bases. Germline trimming cut 7 bases from V and 4 bases from J; bases unmatched to any gene: 9. The CDR3 totals 14 residues. Germline CDR1 SGHTA, CDR2 FQGNSA. CDR3 residues: CASTVTGVSYGYTF. CDR3 DNA sequence: TGTGCCAGCACCGTCACAGGGGTTAGCTATGGCTACACCTTC.

The rearrangement uses TRBV13 and TRBJ2-6; 7 bases align to TRBD1. The CDR3 length is 18 residues. Germline assignment: CDR1 PRHDT and CDR2 FYEKMQ (reference sequence). The V and J ends lost 5 bases and 0 bases, in that order; junction bases with no gene match: 10. The CDR3 DNA reads as TGTGCCAGCAGCCCTAGGGACAGTTCCAGCTCTGGGGCCAACGTCCTGACTTTC. This gives the protein CASSPRDSSSSGANVLTF.

This clone was observed a few times. The rearrangement links TRBV5-1 to TRBJ1-2; D not certain. V gave up 0 bases and J gave up 8 bases, with 11 bases separating them. The CDR3 extends over 13 amino acids. Germline V lookup: CDR1 SGHRS, CDR2 YFSETQ. The DNA of the CDR3 is TGCGCCAGCAGCTTGGGGAGTGCTCGGGGCTACACCTTC. Translation: CASSLGSARGYTF.

J is TRBJ2-5 and V is TRBV19, with 8 positions matching TRBD1. The CDR3 runs to 14 residues. Per germline, CDR1 LNHDA and CDR2 SQIVND (reference sequence). The V segment lost 6 bases and the J segment 1 base; nucleotides outside the gene matches: 4. CDR3 bases: TGTGCCAGTAGGCCAGGGGGCCTCCAAGAGACCCAGTACTTC. This translates into CASRPGGLQETQYF.

This clone appeared a single time. The chain employs TRBV5-1 and TRBJ1-1; D gene uncertain. The CDR3 totals 12 residues. V lost 3 bases and J 6 bases, leaving 9 bases between the germline ends. Germline lookup yields CDR1 SGHRS and CDR2 YFSETQ. The CDR3 bases are TGCGCCAGCAGCTCCCTAGGTGCTGAAGCTTTCTTT. It is translated as CASSSLGAEAFF.

This clone was seen ten or more times. The chain recombines TRBV28 with TRBJ1-1; the match to TRBD1 covers 7 bases. Germline CDR1 is MDHEN and CDR2 is SYDVKM. Unmatched junction bases numbered 5, after V lost 6 bases and J lost 1 base. The CDR3 is 14 amino acids. The CDR3 coding sequence is TGTGCCAGCAGGATGGGACAGACGAACACTGAAGCTTTCTTT. The encoded protein is CASRMGQTNTEAFF. The variable domain in full, with the rest retrieved from reference TRBV28 and TRBJ1-1, is DVKVTQSSRYLVKRTGEKVFLECVQDMDHENMFWYRQDPGLGLRLIYFSYDVKMKEKGDIPEGYSVSREKKERFSLILESASTNQTSMYLCASRMGQTNTEAFFGQGTRLTVV.

This chain links TRBV5-6 with TRBJ1-5, with D unresolved. From germline, CDR1 is SGHDT and CDR2 YYEEEE. The CDR3 is 15 residues long. Trimming stripped 0 bases from V and 5 bases from J, with 12 bases between. CDR3 loop: CASSLVGRRDQPQHF. The CDR3 DNA reads TGTGCCAGCAGCTTGGTAGGCAGGCGCGATCAGCCCCAGCATTTT.

The chain employs TRBV5-5 and TRBJ2-5, with a weak D call TRBD2 (6 bases). This CDR3 spans 15 amino acids. Trimming shortened V by 0 bases and J by 4 bases, and 13 bases separated the two germline ends. Looked up from germline, CDR1 is SGHKS and CDR2 is YYEKEE (reference sequence). The CDR3 spells CASSLAGGAAETQYF. The CDR3 DNA sequence: TGTGCCAGCAGCTTGGCCGGGGGAGCAGCAGAGACCCAGTACTTC.

This chain uses TRBV4-1 with TRBJ2-1; possibly TRBD2 for D (6 bases). The CDR3 covers 12 residues. V lost 4 bases, J lost 6 bases, and 7 bases lay in between. The V gene's germline CDR1 is MGHRA and CDR2 YSYEKL. This CDR3 reads CASSLGGNEQFF. DNA for the CDR3: TGCGCCAGCAGCCTGGGGGGCAATGAGCAGTTCTTC.